One and the same sample provided the 10 T cell receptor beta chains below, sequenced in a study of T cell changes during pregnancy in multiple sclerosis (dated by TCRdb to the late 2010s). The library was obtained by the immunoSEQ multiplex PCR assay. The table was pulled from immuneACCESS by TCRdb, which kept in-frame rearrangements only. Such tables lose some clones; where checked, under half of the loss comes from unresolved V genes, and the rest has no known cause. The sample data list 40,000 to 45,000 clones, and roughly 92% of these were observed just once. Around 1.3% of the sample belongs to the ten largest clones. Sequencing was performed on peripheral blood. The receptors stem from a female donor with multiple sclerosis, enrolled in a pregnancy study.

This chain connects TRBV19 to TRBJ2-3; D not resolved. Germline V CDR1 and CDR2: LNHDA, SQIVND (reference sequence). Trimming took 4 bases from V and 2 from J, leaving 13 bases between them. This CDR3 has 15 residues. CDR3: CASSRRPPYTDTQYF. In DNA form, the CDR3 reads TGTGCCAGTAGTAGGCGGCCGCCTTACACAGATACGCAGTATTTT. Full variable domain (rest looked up from reference TRBV19 and TRBJ2-3): DGGITQSPKYLFRKEGQNVTLSCEQNLNHDAMYWYRQDPGQGLRLIYYSQIVNDFQKGDIAEGYSVSREKKESFPLTVTSAQKNPTAFYLCASSRRPPYTDTQYFGPGTRLTVL.

The chain combines TRBV7-2 with TRBJ2-1, with D perhaps matching TRBD2 (6 bases). V lost 1 base and J 4 bases, leaving 11 bases between the germline ends. Germline-derived CDR1 and CDR2 are SGHTA and FQGNSA. The CDR3 spans 15 residues. Written as DNA, the CDR3 is TGTGCCAGCAGCTTAGGGAGGGCGGGTTACAATGAGCAGTTCTTC. Protein sequence: CASSLGRAGYNEQFF.

V usage is TRBV19 and J usage is TRBJ2-4; 11 positions agree with TRBD1. The CDR3 is 16 residues long. The V and J ends lost 0 bases and 7 bases, in that order; junction bases with no gene match: 5. CDR1 and CDR2 (germline): LNHDA, SQIVND (reference sequence). CDR3 bases: TGTGCCAGTAGTATAGATCACGGGACAGGGGGGAACATTCAGTACTTC. It yields the protein CASSIDHGTGGNIQYF.

The chain couples TRBV7-8 to TRBJ1-2; D gene ambiguous. The germline gives CDR1 SGHVS, CDR2 FQNEAQ. V lost 5 bases to trimming and J lost 8 bases, with 6 bases between them. CDR3 length: 10 residues. CDR3 bases: TGTGCCAGCAGCCTAGGAGGCTACACCTTC. Its translation is CASSLGGYTF.

CDR3 sequence: CASSINSYNEQFF. CDR3 nucleotide sequence: TGTGCCAGTAGTATAAACAGCTACAATGAGCAGTTCTTC. This chain connects TRBV19 to TRBJ2-1; D unclear. The CDR3 length is 13 residues. Trimming cost V 2 bases and J 3 bases, with 5 bases left between them. The germline CDR1 and CDR2 sequences are LNHDA and SQIVND (reference sequence).

J is TRBJ2-7 and V is TRBV6-6, with D tentatively TRBD2 (5 bases). The CDR3 sequence is 11 residues long. Deletions cut 8 bases from V and 3 bases from J, with 8 bases between. The germline V gene has CDR1 MNHNY and CDR2 SVGAGI (reference sequence). CDR3 nucleotides: TGTGCCAGCCTCGGGGACTACGAGCAGTACTTC. Translating gives CASLGDYEQYF.

The V and J genes are TRBV6-5 and TRBJ1-2; unclear D gene. V gave up 7 bases and J gave up 4 bases, with 13 bases separating them. The germline V gene has CDR1 MNHEY and CDR2 SVGAGI. The CDR3 consists of 13 residues. The CDR3 DNA reads as TGTGCCAGCAAAAAGAAAGAGGTCTATGGCTACACCTTC. It yields the protein CASKKKEVYGYTF.

The CDR3 nucleotides are TGTGCCAGCAGCGTAGGGGGACTGGAAAACACCATATATTTT. It specifies CASSVGGLENTIYF. The chain employs TRBV9 and TRBJ1-3; D may be TRBD1 (5 bases). This CDR3 spans 14 amino acids. CDR1 is SGDLS and CDR2 is YYNGEE in the germline V gene. The V end lost 0 bases, the J end lost 6 bases, and 10 bases lay between the germline ends.

The chain uses TRBV5-1 and TRBJ1-2; D ambiguous. Germline V gives CDR1 SGHRS, CDR2 YFSETQ. The CDR3 totals 14 residues. Trimming shortened V by 4 bases and J by 0 bases, and 10 bases separated the two germline ends. This CDR3 reads CASSPAEPNYGYTF. CDR3 coding DNA: TGCGCCAGCAGCCCTGCGGAACCTAACTATGGCTACACCTTC.

J is TRBJ2-1 and V is TRBV29-1; no clear D gene. V was pared by 4 bases and J by 2 bases, with 6 bases between. CDR1 and CDR2 from the germline V gene are SQVTM and ANQGSEA. The length of the CDR3 is 12 residues. The CDR3: CSVVFPYNEQFF. In DNA, the CDR3 is TGCAGCGTTGTTTTTCCCTACAATGAGCAGTTCTTC.